This T cell receptor beta chain stems from a study of low-dose radiotherapy and immunotherapy resistance in tumors. Study details: The drug cyclophosphamide was given into a vein at 200 mg/m2 every two weeks, one day before radiation and immunotherapy.

Donors received nivolumab, ipilimumab, aspirin, low-dose cyclophosphamide and low-dose radiotherapy. TRAV- and TRBV-specific primers primed first-strand cDNA, covering alpha and beta chains. TCRs were put through around 20 PCR cycles of amplification with Phusion. A constant-region primer and the V-primer adapter served as the primer pair. TCRdb re-analysed the reads in MiXCR, keeping a single row per CDR3 protein. The sample lists around 18,000 distinct CDR3 sequences, about 74% occurring once. The source is a human donor with advanced metastatic prostate, ovarian, gallbladder or colorectal cancer (not recorded which). This table probably holds off-target reads from a library built for another chain.

CDR3 bases: TGCGCCAGCAGCGTCGACGGGACCTACGAGCAGTACTTC. Residues: CASSVDGTYEQYF. The chain employs TRBV5-1 and TRBJ2-7, with D perhaps TRBD2 (5 bases). The germline CDR1 and CDR2 sequences are SGHRS and YFSETQ. Trimming cost V 4 bases and J 2 bases, with 10 bases left between them. This CDR3 is 13 amino acids long.